Below, 13 T cell receptor beta chains from the same sample are listed, as sequenced in a study of T cells in Graves' hyperthyroidism and ophthalmopathy. Amplification of TCR beta CDR3 regions used RNA as the template. The TCR CDR3 first-round RT-PCR relied on the HTBI primer set. TCRdb redid the calling of the multiplex PCR reads with MiXCR, one entry per CDR3 protein. Of over 450,000 distinct CDR3 sequences in the sample, approximately 17% were seen once. Sequenced input: blood. The source of these receptors is a woman aged 18-29 years with Graves' ophthalmopathy.

This clonotype was picked up many times. The chain couples TRBV6-5 to TRBJ2-3; 7 bases align to TRBD2. CDR3 length equals 16 residues. Looked up from germline, CDR1 is MNHEY and CDR2 is SVGAGI. Germline trimming cut 2 bases from V and 1 base from J; bases unmatched to any gene: 6. The CDR3 DNA reads as TGTGCCAGCAGTTACGGGAGACGGGGGGGCACAGATACGCAGTATTTT. Protein product: CASSYGRRGGTDTQYF.

V gene TRBV4-1 combines with J gene TRBJ2-2; D unclear. Per the germline V gene, CDR1 is MGHRA and CDR2 is YSYEKL. The CDR3 sequence is 12 residues long. V gave up 1 base and J gave up 7 bases, with 4 bases separating them. This CDR3 reads CASSQANGELFF. DNA of the CDR3: TGCGCCAGCAGCCAAGCTAACGGGGAGCTGTTTTTT.

In this sample, this clonotype turned up many times. V and J are TRBV28 and TRBJ2-1; TRBD2 is a possible D gene (5 bases). Trimming left V 3 bases short and J 3 bases short, with 21 bases between. Germline V gene data show CDR1 as MDHEN and CDR2 as SYDVKM. This CDR3 spans 18 amino acids. This chain's CDR3 is CASSFRSALVGNYNEQFF. The CDR3 bases are TGTGCCAGCAGTTTTAGGTCGGCGCTCGTCGGGAACTACAATGAGCAGTTCTTC.

V usage is TRBV20-1 and J usage is TRBJ2-3; 16 positions agree with TRBD2. V lost 6 bases and J lost 4; bases outside the gene matches: 4. The CDR3 is 15 amino acids. CDR1 is DFQATT and CDR2 is SNEGSKA in the germline V gene (reference sequence). Here the CDR3 reads CSAIGTSGGADTQYF. CDR3 nucleotides: TGCAGTGCAATAGGGACTAGCGGGGGGGCAGATACGCAGTATTTT.

This clonotype was seen a handful of times. The rearrangement links TRBV30 to TRBJ2-3; a possible D gene is TRBD1 (6 bases). Trimming took 0 bases from V and 2 from J, leaving 15 bases between them. The CDR3 is 16 amino acids. Per germline, CDR1 GTSNPN and CDR2 SVGIG (reference sequence). The CDR3: CAWSVGWTEYTDTQYF. In DNA form, the CDR3 reads TGTGCCTGGAGTGTAGGGTGGACAGAATACACAGATACGCAGTATTTT.

This clonotype was found a few times. The chain combines TRBV3-1 with TRBJ1-2; D is unclear. Germline CDR1 LGHDT, CDR2 YNNKEL (reference sequence). Trimming cost V 0 bases and J 5 bases, with 13 bases left between them. The CDR3 has 15 residues. The DNA for the CDR3 is TGTGCCAGCAGCCAAGACTACAGAACCTCTTATGGCTACACCTTC. Its translation: CASSQDYRTSYGYTF.

V gene TRBV27 combines with J gene TRBJ2-7, with TRBD1 identical over 9 bases. Per germline, CDR1 MNHEY and CDR2 SMNVEV (reference sequence). The V and J ends lost 6 bases and 5 bases, in that order; junction bases with no gene match: 5. The CDR3 has 13 residues. The CDR3 DNA sequence: TGTGCCAGCAGGAGTGGGACAGGGCACGAGCAGTACTTC. Its protein is CASRSGTGHEQYF.

This clonotype was found a few times. V is TRBV12-3 or TRBV12-4 and J is TRBJ1-3; D perhaps matches TRBD1 (5 bases). The length of the CDR3 is 13 residues. Trimming removed 5 bases at V and 7 bases at J, with 12 bases between. CDR3 region: CASSPREGNTIYF. The CDR3 region has the DNA TGTGCCAGCAGTCCCAGGGAGGGGAACACCATATATTTT.

The chain uses TRBV9 and TRBJ1-1; no clear D gene. Germline CDR1 is SGDLS and CDR2 is YYNGEE. This CDR3 region has 14 residues. Between the trimmed V and J ends, which lost 0 bases and 1 base, there was a span of 7 bases. The CDR3 sequence is CASSVDGSNTEAFF. In DNA, the CDR3 is TGTGCCAGCAGCGTAGACGGGTCGAACACTGAAGCTTTCTTT. Using reference TRBV9 and TRBJ1-1 for the parts outside the CDR3, the full variable domain is DSGVTQTPKHLITATGQRVTLRCSPRSGDLSVYWYQQSLDQGLQFLIQYYNGEERAKGNILERFSAQQFPDLHSELNLSSLELGDSALYFCASSVDGSNTEAFFGQGTRLTVV.

The DNA of the CDR3 is TGCGCCAGCAGCAGAAAACAGGCGCTCCAAGAGACCCAGTACTTC. It yields the protein CASSRKQALQETQYF. This rearrangement joins TRBV5-1 to TRBJ2-5; D possibly corresponds to TRBD1 (5 bases). CDR1 and CDR2 (germline): SGHRS, YFSETQ. The CDR3 extends over 15 amino acids. V lost 4 bases and J 1 base, leaving 14 bases between the germline ends.

Concerning this clonotype: A read error may explain this, as a much larger clone is one base away. This rearrangement joins TRBV7-2 to TRBJ2-3; no reliable D call. The CDR3 has 16 residues. The V and J ends lost 2 bases and 2 bases respectively, with 14 bases between them. In germline, CDR1 is SGHTA, CDR2 FQGNSA. This CDR3 is CASSLLVAAITDTQYF. The CDR3 DNA follows: TGTGCCAGCAGCTTACTAGTAGCAGCTATCACAGATACGCAGTATTTT.

The rearrangement joins TRBV5-1 to TRBJ2-3; the match to TRBD1 covers 12 bases. The length of the CDR3 is 17 residues. Germline V gene data show CDR1 as SGHRS and CDR2 as YFSETQ. V lost 3 bases to trimming and J lost 7 bases; unmatched junction nucleotides: 12. The CDR3 loop is CASSYRNPGQGANTQYF. The CDR3 region has the DNA TGCGCCAGCAGCTACAGGAACCCGGGACAGGGGGCAAATACGCAGTATTTT.

This clonotype was counted many times. The CDR3 here is CASLGLNTEAFF. The CDR3 bases are TGTGCCAGCCTCGGGTTGAACACTGAAGCTTTCTTT. The J gene is TRBJ1-1, the V gene TRBV12-3 or TRBV12-4, with no clear D. V gave up 8 bases and J gave up 0 bases, with 7 bases separating them. This CDR3 comprises 12 residues.